This is a list of T cell receptor beta chains from one sample in a study of shared clonotypes between healthy human individuals. Profiled with immunoSEQ multiplex PCR; TCRdb holds only in-frame clones, not every one. Seen here are about 110,000 clones, 68% observed once, and the top ten hold approximately 23%. The sequenced sample was memory CD8+ T cells sorted from blood. The receptors stem from a woman under 40 in good health. CDR3s include the opening cysteine and the closing phenylalanine or tryptophan. Fields, in order: clone size, D gene, J gene, V gene, CDR3 DNA, CDR3 protein. A D gene is named only where the DNA matches it firmly. Expanded clones are given a class, and other clones once, few, many or no size at all.

once,TRBD1,TRBJ1-2,TRBV11-2,TGTGCCAGCAGCGGGACAGAGTATGGCTACACCTTC,CASSGTEYGYTF
-,TRBD2,TRBJ2-3,TRBV9,TGTGCCAGCAGCCCTCGGGGGACTAGCGGTCACACAGATACGCAGTATTTT,CASSPRGTSGHTDTQYF
-,TRBD2,TRBJ2-3,TRBV7-9,TGTGCCAGCAGCTCCGGCGCGGGAGACGCAGATACGCAGTATTTT,CASSSGAGDADTQYF
-,-,TRBJ1-5,TRBV2,TGTGCCAGTTCTAGGGGGGGCAATCAGCCCCAGCATTTT,CASSRGGNQPQHF
few,-,TRBJ1-1,TRBV25-1,TGTGCCACCAAAACCCAGTGGGACACTGAAGCTTTCTTT,CATKTQWDTEAFF
few,-,TRBJ2-1,TRBV2,TGTGCCAGCAGTGAAGGACAGACAAGCTACAATGAGCAGTTCTTC,CASSEGQTSYNEQFF
many,TRBD1,TRBJ1-5,TRBV25-1,TGTGCCAGCTCGGACAGGGGAGACGCTCAGCCCCAGCATTTT,CASSDRGDAQPQHF
-,-,TRBJ2-5,TRBV5-5,TGTGCCAGCACCCCCCGGGGCCCGAGGGAGACCCAGTACTTC,CASTPRGPRETQYF
-,-,TRBJ2-7,TRBV6-5,TGTGCCAGCAGGCTTATCGGGGCCTCCTACGAGCAGTACTTC,CASRLIGASYEQYF
-,TRBD1,TRBJ1-3,TRBV6-5,TGTGCCAGCAGTACTCAGGGGGCTGGTGGAAACACCATATATTTT,CASSTQGAGGNTIYF
few,TRBD1,TRBJ2-2,TRBV7-7,TGTGCCAGCAGGCATTCCGGGACAGGGGGCCCCGGGGAGCTGTTTTTT,CASRHSGTGGPGELFF
-,TRBD2,TRBJ2-7,TRBV27,TGTGCCAGCAGTTTCTCTGGGACTAGCGGAATAAAGGCGCAGTACTTC,CASSFSGTSGIKAQYF
-,-,TRBJ2-7,TRBV13,TGTGCCAGCAGCTTAGAGACCTACGAGCAGTACTTC,CASSLETYEQYF
-,-,TRBJ2-7,TRBV20-1,TGCAGTGCTACCTCGGACTACGAGCAGTACTTC,CSATSDYEQYF
-,-,TRBJ2-1,TRBV13,TGTGCCAGCAAGTCGGCGGGTGAGCAGTTCTTC,CASKSAGEQFF
-,TRBD1,TRBJ2-6,TRBV5-1,TGCGCCAGCAGCTTCTCGAGGGACAGGGGGCGGGTCTCTGGGGCCAACGTCCTGACTTTC,CASSFSRDRGRVSGANVLTF